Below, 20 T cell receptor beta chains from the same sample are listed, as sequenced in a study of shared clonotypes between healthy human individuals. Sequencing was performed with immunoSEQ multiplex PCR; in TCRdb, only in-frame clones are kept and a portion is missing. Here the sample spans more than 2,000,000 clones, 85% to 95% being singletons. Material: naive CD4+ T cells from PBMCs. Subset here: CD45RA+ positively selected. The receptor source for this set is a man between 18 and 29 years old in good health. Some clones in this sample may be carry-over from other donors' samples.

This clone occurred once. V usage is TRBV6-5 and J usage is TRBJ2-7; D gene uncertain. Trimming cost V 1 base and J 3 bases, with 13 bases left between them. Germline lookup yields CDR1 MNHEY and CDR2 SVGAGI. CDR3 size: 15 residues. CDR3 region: CASSYFRGSFYEQYF. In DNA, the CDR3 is TGTGCCAGCAGTTACTTCCGTGGGTCCTTCTACGAGCAGTACTTC.

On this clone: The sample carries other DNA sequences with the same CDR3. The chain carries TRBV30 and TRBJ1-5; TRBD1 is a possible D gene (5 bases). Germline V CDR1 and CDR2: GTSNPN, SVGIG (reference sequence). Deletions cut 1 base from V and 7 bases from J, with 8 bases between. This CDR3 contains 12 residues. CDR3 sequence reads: CAWSGGDQPQHF. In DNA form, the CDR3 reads TGTGCCTGGAGTGGGGGGGACCAGCCCCAGCATTTT.

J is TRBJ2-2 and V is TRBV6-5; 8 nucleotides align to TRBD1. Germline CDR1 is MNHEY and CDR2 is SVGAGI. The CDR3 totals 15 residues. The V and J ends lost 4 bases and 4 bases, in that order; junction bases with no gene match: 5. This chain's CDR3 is CASSSWTGPTGELFF. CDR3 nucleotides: TGTGCCAGCAGTTCATGGACAGGGCCCACCGGGGAGCTGTTTTTT.

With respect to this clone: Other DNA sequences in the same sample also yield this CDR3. The CDR3 coding sequence is TGTGCCAGTAGGACAGGGAATCAGCCCCAGCATTTT. Translation gives CASRTGNQPQHF. The rearrangement links TRBV19 to TRBJ1-5; the match to TRBD1 covers 7 bases. This CDR3 spans 12 amino acids. After removal of 6 bases from V and 4 bases from J, the junction contained 0 bases not matched to a gene. Germline V gene sequence: CDR1 LNHDA, CDR2 SQIVND (reference sequence). Full variable domain (remainder filled in from reference TRBV19 and TRBJ1-5): DGGITQSPKYLFRKEGQNVTLSCEQNLNHDAMYWYRQDPGQGLRLIYYSQIVNDFQKGDIAEGYSVSREKKESFPLTVTSAQKNPTAFYLCASRTGNQPQHFGDGTRLSIL.

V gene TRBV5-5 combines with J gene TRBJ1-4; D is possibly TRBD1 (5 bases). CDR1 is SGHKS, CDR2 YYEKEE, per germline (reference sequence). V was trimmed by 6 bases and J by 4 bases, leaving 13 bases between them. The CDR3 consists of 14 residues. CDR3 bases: TGTGCCAGCACGAACGGGGCCGATAATGAAAAACTGTTTTTT. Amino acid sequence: CASTNGADNEKLFF.

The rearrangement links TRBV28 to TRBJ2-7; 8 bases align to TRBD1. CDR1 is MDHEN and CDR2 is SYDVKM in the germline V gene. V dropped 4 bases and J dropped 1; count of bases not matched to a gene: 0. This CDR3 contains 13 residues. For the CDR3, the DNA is TGTGCCAGCAGTTGGACAGGGTCCTACGAGCAGTACTTC. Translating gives CASSWTGSYEQYF. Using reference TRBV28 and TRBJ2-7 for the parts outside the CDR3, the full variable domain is DVKVTQSSRYLVKRTGEKVFLECVQDMDHENMFWYRQDPGLGLRLIYFSYDVKMKEKGDIPEGYSVSREKKERFSLILESASTNQTSMYLCASSWTGSYEQYFGPGTRLTVT.

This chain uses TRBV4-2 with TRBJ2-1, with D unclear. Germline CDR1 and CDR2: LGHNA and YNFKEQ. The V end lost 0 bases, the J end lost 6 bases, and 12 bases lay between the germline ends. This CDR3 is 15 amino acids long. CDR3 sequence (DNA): TGTGCCAGCAGCCAAGAGGGCCCAAGCCCCAATGAGCAGTTCTTC. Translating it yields CASSQEGPSPNEQFF.

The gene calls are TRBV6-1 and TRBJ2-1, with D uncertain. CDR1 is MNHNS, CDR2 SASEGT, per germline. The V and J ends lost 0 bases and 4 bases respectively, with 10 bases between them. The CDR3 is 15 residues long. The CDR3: CASSEAQSKYNEQFF. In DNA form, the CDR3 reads TGTGCCAGCAGTGAAGCACAGTCTAAATACAATGAGCAGTTCTTC.

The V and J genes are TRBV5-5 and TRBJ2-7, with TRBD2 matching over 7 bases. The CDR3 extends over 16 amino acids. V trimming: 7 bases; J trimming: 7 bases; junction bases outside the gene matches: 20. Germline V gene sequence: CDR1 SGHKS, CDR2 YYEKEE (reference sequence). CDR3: CASAPNSGTVLWEQYF. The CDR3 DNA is TGTGCCAGCGCCCCCAACAGCGGGACGGTGCTCTGGGAGCAGTACTTC.

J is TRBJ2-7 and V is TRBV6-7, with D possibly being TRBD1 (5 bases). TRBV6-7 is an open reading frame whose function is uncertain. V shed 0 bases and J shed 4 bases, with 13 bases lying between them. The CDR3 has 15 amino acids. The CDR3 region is CASSYSSRAGYEQYF. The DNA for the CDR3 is TGTGCCAGCAGTTACTCGTCCAGGGCCGGGTACGAGCAGTACTTC.

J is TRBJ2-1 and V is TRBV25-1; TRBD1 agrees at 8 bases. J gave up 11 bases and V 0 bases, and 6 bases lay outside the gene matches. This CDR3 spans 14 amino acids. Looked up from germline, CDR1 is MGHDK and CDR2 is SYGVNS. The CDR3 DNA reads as TGTGCCAGCAGTGAATATGGTCAGGGGGCCCAGCAGTTCTTC. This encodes CASSEYGQGAQQFF.

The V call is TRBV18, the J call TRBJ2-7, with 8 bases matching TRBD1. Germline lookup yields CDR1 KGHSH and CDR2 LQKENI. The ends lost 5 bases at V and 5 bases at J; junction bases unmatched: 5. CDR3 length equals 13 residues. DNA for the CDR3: TGTGCCAGCTCAGGACAGGGTAACAACGAGCAGTACTTC. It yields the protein CASSGQGNNEQYF.

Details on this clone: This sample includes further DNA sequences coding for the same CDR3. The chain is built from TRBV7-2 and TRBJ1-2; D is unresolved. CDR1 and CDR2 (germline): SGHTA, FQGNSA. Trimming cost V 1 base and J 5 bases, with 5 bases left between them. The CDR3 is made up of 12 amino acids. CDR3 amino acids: CASSLDGYGYTF. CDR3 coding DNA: TGTGCCAGCAGCTTAGACGGGTATGGCTACACCTTC.

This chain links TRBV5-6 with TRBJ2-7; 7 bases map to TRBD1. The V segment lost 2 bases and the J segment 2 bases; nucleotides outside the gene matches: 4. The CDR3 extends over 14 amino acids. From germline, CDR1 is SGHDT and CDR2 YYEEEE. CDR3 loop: CASSFGTVAYEQYF. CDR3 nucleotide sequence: TGTGCCAGCAGCTTCGGGACAGTAGCCTACGAGCAGTACTTC.

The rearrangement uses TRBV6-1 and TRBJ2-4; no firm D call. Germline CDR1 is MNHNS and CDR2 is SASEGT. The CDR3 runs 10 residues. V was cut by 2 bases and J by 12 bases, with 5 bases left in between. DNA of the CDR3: TGTGCCAGCAGTGAAATCCGTCAGTACTTC. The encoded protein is CASSEIRQYF.

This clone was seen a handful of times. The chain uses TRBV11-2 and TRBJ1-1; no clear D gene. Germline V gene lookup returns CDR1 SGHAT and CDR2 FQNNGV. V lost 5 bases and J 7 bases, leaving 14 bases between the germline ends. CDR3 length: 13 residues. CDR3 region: CASSHRGGYEAFF. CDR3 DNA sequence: TGTGCCAGCAGCCACCGTGGAGGGTATGAAGCTTTCTTT. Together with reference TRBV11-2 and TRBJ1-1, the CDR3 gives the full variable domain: EAGVAQSPRYKIIEKRQSVAFWCNPISGHATLYWYQQILGQGPKLLIQFQNNGVVDDSQLPKDRFSAERLKGVDSTLKIQPAKLEDSAVYLCASSHRGGYEAFFGQGTRLTVV.

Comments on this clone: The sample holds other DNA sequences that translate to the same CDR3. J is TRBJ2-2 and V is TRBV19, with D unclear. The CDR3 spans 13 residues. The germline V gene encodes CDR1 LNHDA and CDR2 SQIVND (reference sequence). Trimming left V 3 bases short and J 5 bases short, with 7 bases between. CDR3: CASSIVGTGELFF. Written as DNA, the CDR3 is TGTGCCAGTAGTATCGTCGGGACCGGGGAGCTGTTTTTT.

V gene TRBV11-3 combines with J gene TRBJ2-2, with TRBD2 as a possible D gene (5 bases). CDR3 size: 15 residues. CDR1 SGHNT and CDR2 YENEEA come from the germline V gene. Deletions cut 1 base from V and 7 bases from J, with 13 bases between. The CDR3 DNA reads TGTGCCAGCAGCTTAGTTCCGGGGTTAGGCGGGGAGCTGTTTTTT. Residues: CASSLVPGLGGELFF.

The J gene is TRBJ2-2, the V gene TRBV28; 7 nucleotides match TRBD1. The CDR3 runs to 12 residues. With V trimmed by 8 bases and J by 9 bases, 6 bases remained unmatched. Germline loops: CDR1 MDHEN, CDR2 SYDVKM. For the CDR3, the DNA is TGTGCCAGCGGACAGGCCACAAGGGAGCTGTTTTTT. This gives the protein CASGQATRELFF.

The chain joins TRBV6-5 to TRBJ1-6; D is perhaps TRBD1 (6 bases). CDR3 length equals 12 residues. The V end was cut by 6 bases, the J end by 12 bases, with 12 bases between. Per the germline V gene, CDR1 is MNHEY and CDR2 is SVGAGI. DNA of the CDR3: TGTGCCAGCAGCCGAAGGGGGGAACCCCTCCACTTT. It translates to CASSRRGEPLHF.